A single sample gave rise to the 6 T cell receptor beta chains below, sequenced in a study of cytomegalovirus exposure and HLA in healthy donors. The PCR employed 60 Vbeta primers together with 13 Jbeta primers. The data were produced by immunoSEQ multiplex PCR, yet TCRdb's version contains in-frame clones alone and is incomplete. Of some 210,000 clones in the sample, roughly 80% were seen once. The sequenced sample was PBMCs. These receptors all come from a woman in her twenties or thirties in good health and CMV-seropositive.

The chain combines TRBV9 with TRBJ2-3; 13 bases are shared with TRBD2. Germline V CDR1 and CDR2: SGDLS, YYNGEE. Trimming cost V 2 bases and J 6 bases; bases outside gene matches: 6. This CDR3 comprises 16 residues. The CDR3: CASSVTLAGGVDTQYF. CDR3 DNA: TGTGCCAGCAGCGTGACACTAGCGGGAGGGGTCGATACGCAGTATTTT.

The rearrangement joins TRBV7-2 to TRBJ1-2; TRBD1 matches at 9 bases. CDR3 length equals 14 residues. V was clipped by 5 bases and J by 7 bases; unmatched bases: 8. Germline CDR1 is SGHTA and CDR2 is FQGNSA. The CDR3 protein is CASSLVGQGTGYTF. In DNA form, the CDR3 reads TGTGCCAGCAGCCTAGTGGGACAGGGAACTGGCTACACCTTC.

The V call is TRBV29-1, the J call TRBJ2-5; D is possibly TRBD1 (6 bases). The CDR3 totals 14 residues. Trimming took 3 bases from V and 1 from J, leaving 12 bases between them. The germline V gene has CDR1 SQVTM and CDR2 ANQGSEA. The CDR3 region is CSVEGRGTQETQYF. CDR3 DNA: TGCAGCGTTGAGGGCAGGGGAACCCAAGAGACCCAGTACTTC.

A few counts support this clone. The CDR3 DNA follows: TGTGCCAGCAGCCGTGGTTTCAGGTTTTCCTACGAGCAGTACTTC. This translates into CASSRGFRFSYEQYF. The gene calls are TRBV27 and TRBJ2-7; no clear D. Trimming left V 6 bases short and J 1 base short, with 16 bases between. The CDR3 length is 15 residues. Germline lookup yields CDR1 MNHEY and CDR2 SMNVEV (reference sequence).

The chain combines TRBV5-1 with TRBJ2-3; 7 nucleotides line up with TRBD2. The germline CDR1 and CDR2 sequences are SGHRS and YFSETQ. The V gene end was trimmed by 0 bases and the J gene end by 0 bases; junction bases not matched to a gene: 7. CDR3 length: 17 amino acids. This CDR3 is CASSLGEGLSSTDTQYF. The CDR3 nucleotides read TGCGCCAGCAGCTTGGGGGAGGGCCTTTCTAGCACAGATACGCAGTATTTT.

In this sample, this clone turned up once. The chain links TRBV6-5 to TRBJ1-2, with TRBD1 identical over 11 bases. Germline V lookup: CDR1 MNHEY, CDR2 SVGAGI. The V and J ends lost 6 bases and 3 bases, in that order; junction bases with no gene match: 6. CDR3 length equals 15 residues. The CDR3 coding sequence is TGTGCCAGCAGGACTCGGACAGGGGGCTACTATGGCTACACCTTC. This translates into CASRTRTGGYYGYTF.